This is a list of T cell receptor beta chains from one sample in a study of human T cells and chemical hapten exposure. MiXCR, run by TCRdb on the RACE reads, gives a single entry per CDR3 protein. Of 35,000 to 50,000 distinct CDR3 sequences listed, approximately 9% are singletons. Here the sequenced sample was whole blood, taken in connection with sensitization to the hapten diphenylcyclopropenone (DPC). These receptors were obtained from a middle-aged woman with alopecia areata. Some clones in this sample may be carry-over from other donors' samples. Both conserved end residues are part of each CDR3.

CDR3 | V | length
CASSFASSGGAANEQFF | TRBV12-3/TRBV12-4 | 17
CSARDRLNEQFF | TRBV20-1 | 12
CASSTTSGGPNEQFF | TRBV5-5 | 15
CSVRAHMNTEAFF | TRBV29-1 | 13
CASSSGTKSSGANVLTF | TRBV18 | 17
CSARVALAGGSSYEQYF | TRBV20-1 | 17
CASSLGLGQFF | TRBV5-1 | 11
CAISVPGPTSYEQYF | TRBV10-3 | 15
CSVAANTEAFF | TRBV29-1 | 11
CASTLVSISDTQYF | TRBV28 | 14
CASTRGSGGDGYTF | TRBV6-5 | 14
CASSVGPGTEAFF | TRBV9 | 13
CASSDQGKAFF | TRBV6-1 | 11
CASSEDRWRGVYEQYF | TRBV6-1 | 16
CASSSNAHVQGNEQFF | TRBV7-3 | 16
CASSLEVRDTQYF | TRBV7-9 | 13
CASSPTDAFEAFF | TRBV6-2/TRBV6-3 | 13
CASSSPLTGGLTPEQYF | TRBV5-1 | 17
CASSTIGIAKNIQYF | TRBV28 | 15
CASSATGVREFF | TRBV5-4 | 12
CSFQGIDTQYF | TRBV20-1 | 11
CASSREDTGELFF | TRBV5-1 | 13
CASSSGTGSYEQYF | TRBV5-6 | 14
CASSQDGDSNQPQHF | TRBV4-3 | 15
CASSSGLAGLQETQYF | TRBV12-3/TRBV12-4 | 16
CASSSLYSNQPQHF | TRBV9 | 14
CASSRGYNEQFF | TRBV19 | 12
CASSLPSTSTDTQYF | TRBV5-1 | 15
CSAASGNEKLFF | TRBV20-1 | 12
CASSYSRRGHYNEQFF | TRBV6-5 | 16
CASTLLPSGGDTQYF | TRBV12-3/TRBV12-4 | 15
CASSQGTGTNSPLHF | TRBV4-1 | 15
CASSQVLAGAQDTQYF | TRBV4-1 | 16
CSVEPALRRQNTEAFF | TRBV29-1 | 16
CASSYTMTSGQETQYF | TRBV7-9 | 16
CASSQTSGGETQYF | TRBV6-5 | 14
CASSHKSSGDNEQFF | TRBV11-2 | 15
CASSQYSPDSSYNSPLHF | TRBV3-1 | 18
CASSLEGADTDTQYF | TRBV5-1 | 15
CSARDRDRGWSTEAFF | TRBV20-1 | 16
CSARVGLAFDEQFF | TRBV20-1 | 14
CASTGQGQGNQPQHF | TRBV6-2/TRBV6-3 | 15
CASSYSGANVLTF | TRBV2 | 13
CASRDPRNYEQYF | TRBV4-1 | 13
CASSLMGSAGANVLTF | TRBV28 | 16
CSVEWTGYGYTF | TRBV29-1 | 12
CASSQSGSYNEQFF | TRBV6-2/TRBV6-3 | 14
CASSLGTGKINEQFF | TRBV4-1 | 15
CASRRNGGLGNEQFF | TRBV2 | 15
CASSLTANTGELFF | TRBV7-6 | 14
CSARVLAGRDYGYTF | TRBV20-1 | 15
CASSLNRGGYEQYF | TRBV5-5 | 14